Listed below are T cell receptor beta chains from one sample, sequenced in a study of blood T cell repertoires in COVID-19. Sequencing used immunoSEQ multiplex PCR; TCRdb keeps in-frame clones, though not all of them. Altogether roughly 200,000 clones are present, less than 80% being singletons, with the ten largest covering 13%. Sequencing input: peripheral blood. The receptors derive from a middle-aged man who had recovered from COVID-19. Both conserved end residues are part of each CDR3. Each record gives: D gene, V gene, J gene, clone size, CDR3 protein, CDR3 DNA. D genes are given only for firm matches. Not all rows give a size; the values are once, few, many and, for expanded clones, a class.

D: -; V: TRBV3-1/TRBV3-2; J: TRBJ1-1; size: few; CDR3: CASSQEGGYRTEAFF; DNA: TGTGCCAGCAGCCAAGAAGGCGGGTATCGGACTGAAGCTTTCTTT
D: -; V: TRBV18; J: TRBJ2-6; size: -; CDR3: CASSPQIHSGANVLTF; DNA: TGTGCCAGCTCACCACAGATACACTCTGGGGCCAACGTCCTGACTTTC
D: TRBD2; V: TRBV7-3; J: TRBJ2-1; size: -; CDR3: CASSLYGAGDSYNEQFF; DNA: TGTGCCAGCAGCTTATATGGAGCGGGAGACTCCTACAATGAGCAGTTCTTC
D: -; V: TRBV6-5; J: TRBJ2-7; size: -; CDR3: CASSLYDRDYEQYF; DNA: TGTGCCAGCAGTCTATATGACAGAGACTACGAGCAGTACTTC
D: -; V: TRBV7-9; J: TRBJ2-2; size: -; CDR3: CASRGTLTGELFF; DNA: TGTGCCAGCAGGGGGACACTTACCGGGGAGCTGTTTTTT
D: TRBD1; V: TRBV5-6; J: TRBJ1-2; size: -; CDR3: CASSRDRESGYTF; DNA: TGTGCCAGCAGCCGGGACAGGGAATCCGGCTACACCTTC
D: TRBD2; V: TRBV25-1; J: TRBJ2-1; size: -; CDR3: CASSYGTSGMNYNEQFF; DNA: TGTGCCAGCTCGTACGGGACTAGCGGGATGAACTACAATGAGCAGTTCTTC
D: TRBD2; V: TRBV4-2; J: TRBJ2-7; size: -; CDR3: CASSQRRGLAGPTSSYEQYF; DNA: TGTGCCAGCAGCCAACGAAGGGGACTAGCGGGTCCGACGAGCTCCTACGAGCAGTACTTC
D: TRBD1; V: TRBV11-2; J: TRBJ2-1; size: -; CDR3: CASSLERTGRNEQFF; DNA: TGTGCCAGCAGCTTAGAACGGACAGGGCGGAATGAGCAGTTCTTC
D: TRBD1; V: TRBV5-1; J: TRBJ2-1; size: -; CDR3: CASSSAGTGPPSVSNEQFF; DNA: TGCGCCAGCAGCTCGGCGGGGACAGGGCCCCCGAGTGTTAGCAATGAGCAGTTCTTC
D: -; V: TRBV29-1; J: TRBJ1-5; size: -; CDR3: CSVGGVSNQPQHF; DNA: TGCAGCGTCGGTGGTGTGAGCAATCAGCCCCAGCATTTT
D: -; V: TRBV19; J: TRBJ2-1; size: few; CDR3: CASSNGADIEQFF; DNA: TGTGCCAGTAGTAATGGGGCCGACATTGAGCAGTTCTTC
D: TRBD2; V: TRBV7-9; J: TRBJ2-3; size: -; CDR3: CASSPGGSGKDTQYF; DNA: TGTGCCAGCAGCCCCGGGGGTAGCGGGAAAGATACGCAGTATTTT
D: -; V: TRBV7-8; J: TRBJ1-1; size: few; CDR3: CASSLATDEAFF; DNA: TGTGCCAGCAGCTTGGCGACAGATGAAGCTTTCTTT
D: TRBD2; V: TRBV2; J: TRBJ2-1; size: -; CDR3: CASSGLSGRLSSYNEQFF; DNA: TGTGCCAGCAGTGGTCTTTCCGGGAGGCTAAGCTCCTACAATGAGCAGTTCTTC
D: TRBD1; V: TRBV11-3; J: TRBJ2-1; size: -; CDR3: CASSYGDREYNEQFF; DNA: TGTGCCAGCAGCTACGGGGACAGGGAGTACAATGAGCAGTTCTTC
D: TRBD1; V: TRBV10-3; J: TRBJ1-1; size: -; CDR3: CAISESPPDRGRIPTEAFF; DNA: TGTGCCATCAGTGAGTCCCCTCCGGACAGGGGGCGTATCCCCACTGAAGCTTTCTTT
D: TRBD1; V: TRBV5-4; J: TRBJ2-7; size: -; CDR3: CASSSPGQGAHEQYF; DNA: TGTGCCAGCAGCTCACCGGGACAGGGTGCCCACGAGCAGTACTTC
D: TRBD2; V: TRBV24-1; J: TRBJ2-1; size: -; CDR3: CATSDLTLAGGGGEQFF; DNA: TGTGCCACCAGTGATTTAACACTAGCGGGTGGGGGGGGTGAGCAGTTCTTC
D: -; V: TRBV6-5; J: TRBJ2-7; size: -; CDR3: CASSYSDRLYEQYF; DNA: TGTGCCAGCAGTTACTCCGACAGACTCTACGAGCAGTACTTC
D: -; V: TRBV6-6; J: TRBJ2-7; size: once; CDR3: CASRSGQSETYEQYF; DNA: TGTGCCAGCAGATCGGGACAATCAGAAACCTACGAGCAGTACTTC
D: TRBD2; V: TRBV2; J: TRBJ2-3; size: -; CDR3: CASSGSNRGADTQYF; DNA: TGTGCCAGCAGTGGGAGTAATCGGGGGGCAGATACGCAGTATTTT
D: TRBD2; V: TRBV10-3; J: TRBJ2-3; size: -; CDR3: CAGASKTSGVPGTDTQYF; DNA: TGTGCGGGGGCCTCCAAGACTAGCGGGGTCCCGGGCACAGATACGCAGTATTTT
D: TRBD2; V: TRBV9; J: TRBJ2-5; size: few; CDR3: CASSVAFSRGEETQYF; DNA: TGTGCCAGCAGCGTAGCTTTCTCTCGGGGGGAAGAGACCCAGTACTTC
D: TRBD2; V: TRBV3-1/TRBV3-2; J: TRBJ2-5; size: -; CDR3: CASSQAVWRGGVETQYF; DNA: TGTGCCAGCAGCCAAGCGGTTTGGCGGGGGGGGGTAGAGACCCAGTACTTC
D: -; V: TRBV29-1; J: TRBJ2-1; size: -; CDR3: CSVASHAGTLNEQFF; DNA: TGCAGCGTTGCCAGCCACGCCGGGACACTCAATGAGCAGTTCTTC
D: -; V: TRBV11-2; J: TRBJ1-6; size: -; CDR3: CASSIRSGGSSYNSPLHF; DNA: TGTGCCAGCAGCATCCGCTCGGGGGGGAGCTCCTATAATTCACCCCTCCACTTT
D: TRBD2; V: TRBV24-1; J: TRBJ2-3; size: -; CDR3: CATSEAGDYTQYF; DNA: TGTGCCACCAGTGAAGCGGGAGACTATACGCAGTATTTT
D: -; V: TRBV28; J: TRBJ1-1; size: -; CDR3: CASSQDTEAFF; DNA: TGTGCCAGCAGTCAGGATACTGAAGCTTTCTTT
D: -; V: TRBV11-1; J: TRBJ2-1; size: -; CDR3: CASRKEQSLYNEQFF; DNA: TGTGCCAGCAGAAAGGAGCAGAGCCTATACAATGAGCAGTTCTTC
D: TRBD1; V: TRBV28; J: TRBJ2-5; size: -; CDR3: CASSHGGTGVETQYF; DNA: TGTGCCAGCAGCCATGGCGGGACAGGGGTAGAGACCCAGTACTTC
D: TRBD1; V: TRBV7-2; J: TRBJ2-7; size: -; CDR3: CASSSSGQGSEQYF; DNA: TGTGCCAGCAGCTCCTCGGGACAGGGAAGCGAGCAGTATTTC
D: TRBD1; V: TRBV7-2; J: TRBJ2-4; size: -; CDR3: CASSLTGGRNIQYF; DNA: TGTGCCAGCAGTCTAACAGGGGGCAGGAACATTCAGTACTTC
D: -; V: TRBV30; J: TRBJ1-2; size: -; CDR3: CAWSVGVPGEAGYTF; DNA: TGTGCCTGGAGTGTAGGGGTCCCCGGGGAGGCTGGCTACACCTTC
D: -; V: TRBV30; J: TRBJ1-5; size: -; CDR3: CAWSVGAGANQPQHF; DNA: TGTGCCTGGAGTGTGGGGGCAGGGGCCAATCAGCCCCAGCATTTT
D: -; V: TRBV2; J: TRBJ2-7; size: -; CDR3: CASSPRVLIYEQYF; DNA: TGTGCCAGCAGCCCCAGGGTATTGATCTACGAGCAGTACTTC
D: -; V: TRBV3-1/TRBV3-2; J: TRBJ2-7; size: -; CDR3: CASSSTRSSYEQYF; DNA: TGTGCCAGCAGCTCCACTCGAAGCTCCTACGAGCAGTACTTC
D: TRBD2; V: TRBV7-3; J: TRBJ2-1; size: -; CDR3: CASSLHGRGNEQFF; DNA: TGTGCCAGCAGCTTACACGGGAGGGGGAATGAGCAGTTCTTC
D: TRBD2; V: TRBV11-1; J: TRBJ2-5; size: -; CDR3: CASSTSAGGPQETQYF; DNA: TGTGCCAGCAGCACATCAGCGGGAGGCCCTCAAGAGACCCAGTACTTC
D: TRBD1; V: TRBV11-1; J: TRBJ2-2; size: -; CDR3: CASSPRDRGLSGELFF; DNA: TGTGCCAGCAGCCCGCGGGACAGGGGTCTGTCTGGGGAGCTGTTTTTT
D: -; V: TRBV28; J: TRBJ1-4; size: -; CDR3: CASRTIQGFVSNEKLFF; DNA: TGTGCCAGCAGGACAATACAGGGATTTGTTTCTAATGAAAAACTGTTTTTT
D: TRBD1; V: TRBV4-2; J: TRBJ2-1; size: -; CDR3: CASSPLGDRNEQFF; DNA: TGTGCCAGCAGTCCCTTGGGGGACAGGAATGAGCAGTTCTTC
D: -; V: TRBV14; J: TRBJ2-7; size: medium-sized; CDR3: CASSPRSYEQYF; DNA: TGTGCCAGCAGCCCCCGCTCCTACGAGCAGTACTTC
D: TRBD1; V: TRBV11-2; J: TRBJ2-5; size: once; CDR3: CASSFRTGGFRETQYF; DNA: TGTGCCAGCAGCTTTAGGACAGGGGGCTTCCGAGAGACCCAGTACTTC
D: TRBD2; V: TRBV4-1; J: TRBJ2-1; size: -; CDR3: CASSQDPFGLAGVEEQFF; DNA: TGCGCCAGCAGCCAAGATCCCTTTGGGCTAGCGGGAGTAGAAGAGCAGTTCTTC
D: -; V: TRBV15; J: TRBJ1-1; size: once; CDR3: CATSGRPGLRNTEAFF; DNA: TGTGCCACCAGCGGACGACCGGGACTTAGGAACACTGAAGCTTTCTTT
D: -; V: TRBV28; J: TRBJ1-5; size: few; CDR3: CASSYGWGNQPQHF; DNA: TGTGCCAGCAGTTACGGGTGGGGCAATCAGCCCCAGCATTTT
D: -; V: TRBV25-1; J: TRBJ1-6; size: -; CDR3: CASSGGLSDGPLHF; DNA: TGTGCCAGCAGTGGGGGACTCTCGGATGGACCCCTCCACTTT
D: -; V: TRBV24-1; J: TRBJ2-3; size: -; CDR3: CATSVAQGTTDTQYF; DNA: TGTGCCACCAGTGTGGCCCAGGGGACCACAGATACGCAGTATTTT
D: TRBD1; V: TRBV24-1; J: TRBJ2-1; size: -; CDR3: CATSPGTGDYNEQFF; DNA: TGTGCCACCAGCCCTGGGACAGGGGATTACAATGAGCAGTTCTTC
D: TRBD1; V: TRBV18; J: TRBJ1-3; size: few; CDR3: CASSLNRGLSSGNTIYF; DNA: TGTGCCAGCTCGCTAAACAGGGGCCTTAGCTCTGGAAACACCATATATTTT
D: TRBD1; V: TRBV29-1; J: TRBJ1-1; size: -; CDR3: CSVGDRGGDTEAFF; DNA: TGCAGCGTTGGGGACAGGGGAGGCGATACTGAAGCTTTCTTT
D: TRBD1; V: TRBV28; J: TRBJ1-5; size: -; CDR3: CASSWIPGQGYQPQHF; DNA: TGTGCCAGCAGCTGGATTCCGGGACAGGGTTATCAGCCCCAGCATTTT
D: -; V: TRBV28; J: TRBJ2-2; size: -; CDR3: CASSLESTGELFF; DNA: TGTGCCAGCAGTTTAGAGAGCACCGGGGAGCTGTTTTTT
D: -; V: TRBV30; J: TRBJ1-4; size: once; CDR3: CAWSYTNEKLFF; DNA: TGTGCCTGGAGTTATACTAATGAAAAACTGTTTTTT